One sample yielded the 11 T cell receptor beta chains listed below, sequenced in a study of T cell repertoires in cytomegalovirus infection. Their recognized antigens are unknown. MiXCR was run by TCRdb on the reads, yielding one entry per CDR3 protein. The sample has tens of thousands of distinct CDR3 sequences; about 21% are singletons. The starting material was CD8+ T cells from cultured PBMCs, obtained from culture after CMV antigen stimulation. All receptors derive from a human donor in good health (CMV status not recorded). Some clones in this sample may be carry-over from other donors' samples.

The rearrangement links TRBV6-1 to TRBJ2-3, with D maybe TRBD1 (5 bases). Germline values: CDR1 MNHNS, CDR2 SASEGT. The CDR3 extends over 13 amino acids. Trimming stripped 10 bases from V and 2 bases from J, with 13 bases between. CDR3 amino acids: CATRTGPTDTQYF. CDR3 nucleotide sequence: TGTGCCACGCGCACAGGACCCACAGATACGCAGTATTTT.

This clonotype was recorded at least ten times. The CDR3 region is CASSLAPNTEAFF. Written as DNA, the CDR3 is TGTGCCAGCAGCTTAGCACCGAACACTGAAGCTTTCTTT. This chain links TRBV7-8 with TRBJ1-1; D is uncertain. Germline assignment: CDR1 SGHVS and CDR2 FQNEAQ. V lost 0 bases and J 1 base, leaving 3 bases between the germline ends. This CDR3 contains 13 residues.

This clonotype was detected ten times or more. CDR3 coding DNA: TGTGCCAGCAGTTGGAGGGAGGACTACGAGCAGTACTTC. Its protein is CASSWREDYEQYF. The rearrangement links TRBV7-2 to TRBJ2-7, with D tentatively TRBD2 (6 bases). CDR3 length: 13 amino acids. Germline assignment: CDR1 SGHTA and CDR2 FQGNSA. V gave up 6 bases and J gave up 3 bases, with 12 bases separating them.

About this clonotype itself: With a much larger clone just one base away, this may be a read error. V is TRBV30 and J is TRBJ2-1; D is perhaps TRBD2 (6 bases). The CDR3 length is 17 residues. The germline V gene has CDR1 GTSNPN and CDR2 SVGIG (reference sequence). CDR3: CAWINPGTPERKLEQLF. The CDR3 DNA is TGTGCCTGGATAAATCCCGGGACTCCTGAGCGAAAATTAGAGCAGCTCTTC. The variable domain in full, completed from reference TRBV30 and TRBJ2-1, reads SQTIHQWPATLVQPVGSPLSLECTVEGTSNPNLYWYRQAAGRGLQLLFYSVGIGQISSEVPQNLSASRPQDRQFILSSKKLLLSDSGFYLCAWINPGTPERKLEQLFGPGTRLTVL.

V is TRBV27 and J is TRBJ2-1, with 8 bases identical to TRBD1. In germline, CDR1 is MNHEY, CDR2 SMNVEV (reference sequence). V lost 3 bases, J lost 1 base, and 2 bases stayed unmatched. The CDR3 is 15 amino acids. The CDR3 region is CASSLGQVSYNEQFF. The CDR3 DNA sequence: TGTGCCAGCAGTTTGGGACAGGTTTCCTACAATGAGCAGTTCTTC.

A word on this clonotype: This may come from a read error, since a much larger clone is one base off. This sequence joins TRBV28 and TRBJ1-2; no clear D. The CDR3 totals 13 residues. Germline V gene lookup returns CDR1 MDHEN and CDR2 SYDVKM. The CDR3, as DNA: TGTGTCAGCAGTTTTGATTCCTTGAGAGGCTACACCTTC. This codes for CVSSFDSLRGYTF.

This clonotype is labeled medium-sized. The chain joins TRBV7-2 to TRBJ2-1; 8 bases agree with TRBD2. The germline V gene has CDR1 SGHTA and CDR2 FQGNSA. J lost 0 bases, V lost 1 base, and 2 bases had no gene match. CDR3 length: 16 residues. In DNA form, the CDR3 reads TGTGCCAGCAGCTTAGTTAGCGGGACCTCCTACAATGAGCAGTTCTTC. It is translated as CASSLVSGTSYNEQFF.

This clonotype appeared many times. This sequence joins TRBV12-3 or TRBV12-4 and TRBJ2-3, with 10 positions matching TRBD1. CDR3 length: 14 amino acids. V shed 6 bases and J 2 bases; nucleotides not matched to a gene: 2. This chain's CDR3 is CASSRQGATDTQYF. The CDR3 DNA reads as TGTGCCAGCAGCCGACAGGGGGCCACAGATACGCAGTATTTT.

This clonotype was counted ten times or more. V and J are TRBV19 and TRBJ1-1, with D possibly being TRBD1 (5 bases). Germline V gene data show CDR1 as LNHDA and CDR2 as SQIVND (reference sequence). There are 18 residues in the CDR3. V shed 1 base and J shed 0 bases, with 18 bases lying between them. The CDR3 region has the DNA TGTGCCAGTAGTATAGCGGGTCCAGGGCGAGTCATGAACACTGAAGCTTTCTTT. Amino acids: CASSIAGPGRVMNTEAFF.

This clonotype was seen repeatedly, ten times or more. V usage is TRBV7-9 and J usage is TRBJ2-7; D is ambiguous. This CDR3 has 11 amino acids. Trimming left V 5 bases short and J 7 bases short, with 9 bases between. The germline V gene encodes CDR1 SEHNR and CDR2 FQNEAQ (reference sequence). In nucleotides, the CDR3 is TGTGCCAGCAGCCCCCTGGGGGAGCAGTACTTC. This encodes CASSPLGEQYF.

The genes are TRBV2 and TRBJ1-1; D possibly corresponds to TRBD1 (6 bases). The CDR3 loop spans 13 amino acids. V lost 8 bases, J lost 4 bases, and 14 bases lay in between. Germline CDR1 SNHLY, CDR2 FYNNEI. The CDR3 DNA is TGTGCCAGCGTGGGGGGGCGGCGCACTGAAGCTTTCTTT. Protein sequence: CASVGGRRTEAFF.